This is a list of T cell receptor beta chains from one sample in a study of cytomegalovirus exposure and HLA in healthy donors. TCRdb's table, derived via immunoSEQ multiplex PCR, lists solely in-frame clones and lacks some. This sample has 110,000 or so clones, with approximately 78% found just once. The sample taken for sequencing was PBMCs. These receptor sequences come from a man aged 35 to 55 in good health and CMV-seronegative. CDR3s include the opening cysteine and the closing phenylalanine or tryptophan. D genes are given only for firm matches. The listing skips clone size in some rows; elsewhere it reads once, few, many or a size class.

TRBV7-2	TRBJ1-2	.	.	CASSLAGGDGYTF	TGTGCCAGCAGCTTAGCCGGCGGTGATGGCTACACCTTC
TRBV11-2	TRBJ2-1	TRBD2	.	CASSLVAGGPSEQFF	TGTGCCAGCAGCCTCGTGGCGGGAGGGCCTAGTGAGCAGTTCTTC
TRBV19	TRBJ2-1	.	.	CASSPKSSYNEQFF	TGTGCCAGTAGCCCCAAGAGCTCCTACAATGAGCAGTTCTTC
TRBV19	TRBJ2-2	.	.	CASKYRATGELFF	TGTGCCAGTAAATACAGGGCGACCGGGGAGCTGTTTTTT
TRBV29-1	TRBJ1-2	TRBD1	.	CSASGQGVGGYTF	TGCAGCGCGTCGGGACAGGGGGTTGGTGGCTACACCTTC
TRBV7-6	TRBJ2-5	.	.	CASSLAIRGETQYF	TGTGCCAGCAGCTTAGCAATTCGGGGAGAGACCCAGTACTTC
TRBV6-1	TRBJ2-7	TRBD1	few	CAALGQVYEQYF	TGTGCCGCCCTCGGACAGGTCTACGAGCAGTACTTC
TRBV14	TRBJ2-3	.	once	CASRLGGTDTQYF	TGTGCCAGCCGCCTCGGGGGCACAGATACGCAGTATTTT
TRBV4-1	TRBJ2-7	TRBD1	.	CASSQAVDRPYEQYF	TGCGCCAGCAGCCAAGCAGTGGACAGGCCCTACGAGCAGTACTTC
TRBV27	TRBJ1-5	.	.	CASSFRSSNQPQHF	TGTGCCAGCAGTTTTAGAAGTAGCAATCAGCCCCAGCATTTT
TRBV25-1	TRBJ1-2	.	.	CASSDQPGEGTAYGYTF	TGTGCCAGCAGTGATCAACCAGGGGAGGGGACGGCCTATGGCTACACCTTC
TRBV5-1	TRBJ1-3	TRBD1	.	CASSLTSAGGRNTIYF	TGCGCCAGCAGCCTTACCTCAGCAGGGGGGCGGAACACCATATATTTT